The 15 T cell receptor beta chains below come from one sample, sequenced in a study of patients and donors after allogeneic stem cell transplantation. TCRdb recomputed calls from the RT-PCR reads with MiXCR, one row per CDR3 protein. The sample lists 400,000 to 500,000 distinct CDR3 sequences, roughly 17% occurring once. Sample: blood, either unsorted or a sorted T cell fraction (not recorded which). These receptors were taken from a human donor who was either an allogeneic HSCT recipient or a stem cell or donor lymphocyte infusion donor (not recorded which). It is not recorded whose cells these are; they may come from a transplant donor.

This clonotype was observed a handful of times. The chain is built from TRBV24-1 and TRBJ2-7; D unresolved. Between the trimmed V and J ends, which lost 5 bases and 6 bases, there was a span of 7 bases. Germline CDR1 is KGHDR and CDR2 is SFDVKD. The CDR3 runs 11 residues. CDR3 protein: CATSVGSEQYF. DNA for the CDR3: TGTGCCACCAGTGTTGGTTCCGAGCAGTACTTC.

This clonotype was observed at least ten times. The chain combines TRBV19 with TRBJ2-7; D may be TRBD1 (6 bases). CDR1 LNHDA and CDR2 SQIVND come from the germline V gene (reference sequence). Trimming left V 3 bases short and J 2 bases short, with 14 bases between. This CDR3 is 15 amino acids long. The CDR3 DNA reads as TGTGCCAGTAGTATTGAGAAGGGGGACCCCTACGAGCAGTACTTC. This translates into CASSIEKGDPYEQYF.

This clonotype was detected ten times or more. The rearrangement uses TRBV6-2 or TRBV6-3 and TRBJ2-7; weak D call: TRBD2 (6 bases). V was shortened by 8 bases and J by 2 bases, with 7 bases between the two germline ends. CDR1 and CDR2 (germline): MNHEY, SVGEGT. The CDR3 totals 11 residues. The CDR3 DNA is TGTGCCAGCGGGAGGACCTACGAGCAGTACTTC. Protein product: CASGRTYEQYF.

CDR3 nucleotides: TGTGCCAGCAGCCCAGGGGGGTCTGTAGCAGCTTTCTTT. This gives the protein CASSPGGSVAAFF. The rearrangement links TRBV16 to TRBJ1-1; 7 bases match TRBD1. V gave up 4 bases and J gave up 10 bases; unmatched junction bases: 9. Germline-derived CDR1 and CDR2 are KGHSY and FQNENV. The CDR3 totals 13 residues.

The chain links TRBV29-1 to TRBJ2-3; 8 bases are shared with TRBD2. Germline V gene sequence: CDR1 SQVTM, CDR2 ANQGSEA. After removal of 7 bases from V and 2 bases from J, the junction contained 8 bases not matched to a gene. The CDR3 is 14 residues long. CDR3 loop: CSASGRDPTDTQYF. The CDR3 bases are TGCAGCGCAAGCGGGAGAGACCCCACAGATACGCAGTATTTT.

This chain joins TRBV28 and TRBJ2-7; tentative D call: TRBD2 (5 bases). Germline CDR1 reads MDHEN; CDR2 reads SYDVKM. Trimming took off 5 bases at V and 2 bases at J, with 10 bases between the two ends. The CDR3 contains 13 residues. CDR3 sequence: CASSRGLTYEQYF. The DNA of the CDR3 is TGTGCCAGCAGTCGCGGACTGACCTACGAGCAGTACTTC.

The gene calls are TRBV5-1 and TRBJ1-1; no clear D. Germline CDR1 SGHRS, CDR2 YFSETQ. This CDR3 comprises 12 residues. Trimming cost V 9 bases and J 3 bases, with 12 bases left between them. CDR3 coding DNA: TGCGCCAAAAGGGAGGAGGACACTGAAGCTTTCTTT. This codes for CAKREEDTEAFF.

This clonotype was observed a few times. The rearrangement joins TRBV12-3 or TRBV12-4 to TRBJ2-2, with D possibly being TRBD2 (5 bases). The CDR3 consists of 16 residues. V was shortened by 3 bases and J by 5 bases, with 16 bases between the two germline ends. CDR3 amino acids: CASSFDGENWTGELFF. CDR3 sequence (DNA): TGTGCCAGCAGTTTTGACGGGGAAAATTGGACCGGGGAGCTGTTTTTT.

This clonotype was seen ten or more times. V is TRBV5-1 and J is TRBJ1-1; D is unresolved. Trimming took off 7 bases at V and 1 base at J, with 11 bases between the two ends. Germline V lookup: CDR1 SGHRS, CDR2 YFSETQ. This CDR3 has 13 amino acids. CDR3 protein: CASHGSPNTEAFF. In nucleotides, the CDR3 is TGCGCCAGCCACGGCAGCCCGAACACTGAAGCTTTCTTT.

The table lists this clonotype with a few counts. The J gene is TRBJ2-2, the V gene TRBV4-1; 9 bases fit TRBD2. With V trimmed by 2 bases and J by 5 bases, 3 bases remained unmatched. This CDR3 has 15 residues. Germline CDR1 is MGHRA and CDR2 is YSYEKL. CDR3: CASSQLSGGTGELFF. CDR3 in DNA: TGCGCCAGCAGCCAACTTAGCGGGGGAACCGGGGAGCTGTTTTTT.

This chain uses TRBV11-2 with TRBJ2-1, with 7 nucleotides matching TRBD2. Germline V gives CDR1 SGHAT, CDR2 FQNNGV. This CDR3 is built from 15 residues. V lost 5 bases, J lost 6 bases, and 10 bases stayed unmatched. The CDR3 loop is CASSPRGRPFNEQFF. CDR3 nucleotide sequence: TGTGCCAGCAGCCCCCGCGGGAGACCGTTCAATGAGCAGTTCTTC. Full variable domain (missing parts from reference TRBV11-2 and TRBJ2-1): EAGVAQSPRYKIIEKRQSVAFWCNPISGHATLYWYQQILGQGPKLLIQFQNNGVVDDSQLPKDRFSAERLKGVDSTLKIQPAKLEDSAVYLCASSPRGRPFNEQFFGPGTRLTVL.

This clonotype has a handful of counts. The gene calls are TRBV29-1 and TRBJ2-3, with D maybe TRBD1 (6 bases). The CDR3 has 13 amino acids. Germline V gene lookup returns CDR1 SQVTM and CDR2 ANQGSEA. Trimming removed 7 bases from V and 3 bases from J, with 14 bases in between. The CDR3 nucleotides read TGCAGCGCCCGAAGGGGGAGTACAGATACGCAGTATTTT. Translation: CSARRGSTDTQYF.

There are many counts of this clonotype. The chain employs TRBV5-1 and TRBJ1-1; 7 nucleotides align to TRBD1. The V segment lost 4 bases and the J segment 0 bases; nucleotides outside the gene matches: 3. The CDR3 length is 14 residues. Germline V lookup: CDR1 SGHRS, CDR2 YFSETQ. The CDR3: CASSRTGLNTEAFF. CDR3 bases: TGCGCCAGCAGCAGGACAGGATTGAACACTGAAGCTTTCTTT.

Points on this clonotype: The final CDR3 position lacks the conserved phenylalanine or tryptophan, pointing to a likely read error. No DNA is shown, since the ends of the CDR3 on it are uncertain; the CDR3 is the one TCRdb lists. The V and J genes are TRBV20-1 and TRBJ1-1; the D call in the table, TRBD1, was not verified against the DNA. Termini included, the CDR3 measures 8 amino acids. The germline V gene has CDR1 DFQATT and CDR2 SNEGSKA (reference sequence). CDR3 protein: CSASGTWT.

V gene TRBV3-1 combines with J gene TRBJ2-1, with 13 bases matching TRBD2. V was pared by 0 bases and J by 0 bases, with 5 bases of the junction left unmatched. The V gene's germline CDR1 is LGHDT and CDR2 YNNKEL (reference sequence). CDR3 length equals 19 residues. The CDR3 here is CASSQDMTSGRSSYNEQFF. CDR3 DNA sequence: TGTGCCAGCAGCCAAGATATGACTAGCGGGAGGAGCTCCTACAATGAGCAGTTCTTC.